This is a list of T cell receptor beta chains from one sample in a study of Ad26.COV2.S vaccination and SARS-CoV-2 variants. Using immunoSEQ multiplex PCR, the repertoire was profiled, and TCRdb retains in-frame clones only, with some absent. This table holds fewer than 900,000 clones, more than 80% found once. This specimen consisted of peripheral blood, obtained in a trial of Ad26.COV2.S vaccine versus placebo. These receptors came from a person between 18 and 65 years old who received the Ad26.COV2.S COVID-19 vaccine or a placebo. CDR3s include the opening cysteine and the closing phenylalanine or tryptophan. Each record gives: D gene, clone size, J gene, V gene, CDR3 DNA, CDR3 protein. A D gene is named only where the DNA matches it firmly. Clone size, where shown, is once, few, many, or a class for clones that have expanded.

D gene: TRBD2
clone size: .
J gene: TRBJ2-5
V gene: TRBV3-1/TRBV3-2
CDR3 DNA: TGTGCCAGCAGCCGGGGCAGCGGGGAAGAGACCCAGTACTTC
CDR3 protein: CASSRGSGEETQYF

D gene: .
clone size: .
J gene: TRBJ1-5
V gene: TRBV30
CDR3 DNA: TGTGCCTGGAGTAGGGGGTACAATCAGCCCCAGCATTTT
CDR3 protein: CAWSRGYNQPQHF

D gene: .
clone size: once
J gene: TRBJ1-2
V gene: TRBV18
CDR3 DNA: TGTGCCAGCTCACCGACAGGTCCGATGGATGGCTACACCTTC
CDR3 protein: CASSPTGPMDGYTF

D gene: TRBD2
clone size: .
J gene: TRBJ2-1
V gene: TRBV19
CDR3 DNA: TGTGCCAGTAGTAAGGGACTAGCGGACACACTCAATGAGCAGTTCTTC
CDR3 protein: CASSKGLADTLNEQFF

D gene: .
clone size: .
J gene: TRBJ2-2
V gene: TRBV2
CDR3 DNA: TGTGCCAGCAGTGAAATCGGGGTCTTAAACACCGGGGAGCTGTTTTTT
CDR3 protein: CASSEIGVLNTGELFF

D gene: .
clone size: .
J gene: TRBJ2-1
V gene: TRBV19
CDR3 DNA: TGTGCCAGTAGTATGGCAGGGATGACCTACAATGAGCAGTTCTTC
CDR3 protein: CASSMAGMTYNEQFF

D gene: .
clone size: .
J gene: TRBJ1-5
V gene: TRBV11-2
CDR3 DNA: TGTGCCAGCAGCTCAGGGAGTAGCAATCAGCCCCAGCATTTT
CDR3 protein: CASSSGSSNQPQHF

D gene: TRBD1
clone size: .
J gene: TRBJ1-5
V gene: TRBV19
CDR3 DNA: TGTGCCAGTAGTGACGGCTTTGGACAGGCCCATCAGCCCCAGCATTTT
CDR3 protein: CASSDGFGQAHQPQHF

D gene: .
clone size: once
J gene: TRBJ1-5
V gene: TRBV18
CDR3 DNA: TGTGCCAGCTCACCAGACATGAGTCAGCCCCAGCATTTT
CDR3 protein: CASSPDMSQPQHF

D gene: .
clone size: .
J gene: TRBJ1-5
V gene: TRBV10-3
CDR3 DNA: TGTGCCATCAGTAAAGGGGTTAGCAATCAGCCCCAGCATTTT
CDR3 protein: CAISKGVSNQPQHF

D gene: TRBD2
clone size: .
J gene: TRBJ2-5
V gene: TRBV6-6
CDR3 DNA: TGTGCCAGCAGTCCCCGGGTAGCGGGCGTTTACGGGGCAGAGACCCAGTACTTC
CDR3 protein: CASSPRVAGVYGAETQYF

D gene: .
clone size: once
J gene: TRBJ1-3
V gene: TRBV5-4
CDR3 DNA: TGTGCCAGCAGCTTGGGTGGGTACGGTTCTGGAAACACCATATATTTT
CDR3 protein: CASSLGGYGSGNTIYF

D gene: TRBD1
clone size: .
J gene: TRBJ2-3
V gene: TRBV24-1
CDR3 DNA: TGTGCCACCTCAAGGACAGGGTCGGCAGATACGCAGTATTTT
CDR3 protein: CATSRTGSADTQYF

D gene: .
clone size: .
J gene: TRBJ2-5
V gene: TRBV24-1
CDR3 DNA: TGTGCCACCAGTGCTTTAGAGACCCAGTACTTC
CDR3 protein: CATSALETQYF

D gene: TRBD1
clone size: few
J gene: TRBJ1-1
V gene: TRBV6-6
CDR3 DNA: TGTGCCAGCAGTTACCGACAGGGCCTGAACACTGAAGCTTTCTTT
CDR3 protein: CASSYRQGLNTEAFF

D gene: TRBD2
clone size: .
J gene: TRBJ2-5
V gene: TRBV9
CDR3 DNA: TGTGCCAGCAGCCAAGGGACTAGCTCGGAGACCCAGTACTTC
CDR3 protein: CASSQGTSSETQYF

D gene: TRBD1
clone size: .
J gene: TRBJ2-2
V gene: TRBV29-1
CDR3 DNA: TGCAGCGTTCGTCAGACAGGGGCCTACACCGGGGAGCTGTTTTTT
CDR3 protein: CSVRQTGAYTGELFF

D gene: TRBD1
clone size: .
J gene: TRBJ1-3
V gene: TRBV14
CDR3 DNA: TGTGCCAGCAGCCAGCACGGGACAGGATTTGGAAACACCATATATTTT
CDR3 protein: CASSQHGTGFGNTIYF

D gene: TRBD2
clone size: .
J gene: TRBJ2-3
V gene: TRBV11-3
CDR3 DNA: TGTGCCAGCAGCCATGGGACTAGCGGACGCACAGATACGCAGTATTTT
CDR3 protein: CASSHGTSGRTDTQYF

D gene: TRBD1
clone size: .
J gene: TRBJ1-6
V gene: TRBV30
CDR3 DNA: TGTGCCTGGAGTGACAGGGGGTCGGGTTCACCCCTCCACTTT
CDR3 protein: CAWSDRGSGSPLHF

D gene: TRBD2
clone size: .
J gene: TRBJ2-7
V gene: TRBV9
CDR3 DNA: TGTGCCAGCAGCGTAGCGATTAGCGGGATGGATGAGCAGTACTTC
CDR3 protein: CASSVAISGMDEQYF

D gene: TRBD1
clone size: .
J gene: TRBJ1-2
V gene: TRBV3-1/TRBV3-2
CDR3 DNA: TGTGCCAGCAGCCAGGACAGGGGGCCCTATGGCTACACCTTC
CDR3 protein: CASSQDRGPYGYTF

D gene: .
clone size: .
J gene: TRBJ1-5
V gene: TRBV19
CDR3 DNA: TGTGCCAGTAGTACAAGGAAGAGCGGTCAGCCCCAGCATTTT
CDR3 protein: CASSTRKSGQPQHF

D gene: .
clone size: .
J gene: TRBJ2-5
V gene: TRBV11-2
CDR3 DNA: TGTGCCAGCAGCTTAGCGGGCAGGGAAGAGACCCAGTACTTC
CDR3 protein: CASSLAGREETQYF

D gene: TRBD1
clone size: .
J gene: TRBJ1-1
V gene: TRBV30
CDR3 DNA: TGTGCCTGGAGGGACAGGGCGAGGGCTGAAGCTTTCTTT
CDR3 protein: CAWRDRARAEAFF

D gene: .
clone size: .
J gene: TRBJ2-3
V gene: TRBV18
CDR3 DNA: TGTGCCAGCTCACCACGGCAGGGGGGGACAGATACGCAGTATTTT
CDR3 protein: CASSPRQGGTDTQYF

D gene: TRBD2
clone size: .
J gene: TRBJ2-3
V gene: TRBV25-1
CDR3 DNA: TGTGCCAGCAGTGAGGAACGGGAGGATAAAGATACGCAGTATTTT
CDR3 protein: CASSEEREDKDTQYF

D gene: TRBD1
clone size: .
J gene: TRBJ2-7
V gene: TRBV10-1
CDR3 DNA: TGCGCCAGCAGTGAGTCGAACCCTCGGACAGGGGGCGACGAGCAGTACTTC
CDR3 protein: CASSESNPRTGGDEQYF

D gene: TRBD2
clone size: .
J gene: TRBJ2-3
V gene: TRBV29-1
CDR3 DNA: TGCAGCGTCGCACTAGCGGGGAGCACAGATACGCAGTATTTT
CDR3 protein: CSVALAGSTDTQYF

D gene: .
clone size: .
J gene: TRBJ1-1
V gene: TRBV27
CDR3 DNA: TGTGCCAGCAGCACACTCCAGCTCACTGAAGCTTTCTTT
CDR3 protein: CASSTLQLTEAFF

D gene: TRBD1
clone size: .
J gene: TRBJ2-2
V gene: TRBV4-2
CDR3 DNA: TGTGCCAGCAGCCGGGGACAGGGAAGGGACACCGGGGAGCTGTTTTTT
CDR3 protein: CASSRGQGRDTGELFF